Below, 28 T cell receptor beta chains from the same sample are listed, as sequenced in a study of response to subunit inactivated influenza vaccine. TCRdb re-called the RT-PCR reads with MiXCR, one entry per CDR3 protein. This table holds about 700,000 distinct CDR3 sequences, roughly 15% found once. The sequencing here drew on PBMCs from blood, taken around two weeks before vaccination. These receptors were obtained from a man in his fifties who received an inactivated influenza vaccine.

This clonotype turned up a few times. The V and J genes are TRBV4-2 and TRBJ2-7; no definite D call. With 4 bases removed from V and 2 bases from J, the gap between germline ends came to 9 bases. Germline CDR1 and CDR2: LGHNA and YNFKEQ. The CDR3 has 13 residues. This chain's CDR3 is CASSPNSPYEQYF. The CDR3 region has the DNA TGTGCCAGCAGCCCCAATTCCCCCTACGAGCAGTACTTC.

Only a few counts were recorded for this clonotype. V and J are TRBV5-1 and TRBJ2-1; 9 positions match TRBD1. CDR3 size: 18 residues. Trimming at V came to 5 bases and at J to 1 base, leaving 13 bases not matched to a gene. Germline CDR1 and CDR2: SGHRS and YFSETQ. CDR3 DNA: TGCGCCAGCAGATACCCACCGGGACAGGGCAGTTCCTACAATGAGCAGTTCTTC. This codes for CASRYPPGQGSSYNEQFF.

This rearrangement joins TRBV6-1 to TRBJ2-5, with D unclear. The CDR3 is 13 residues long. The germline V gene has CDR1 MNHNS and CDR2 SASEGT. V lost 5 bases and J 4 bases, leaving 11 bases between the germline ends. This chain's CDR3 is CASSPLGLETQYF. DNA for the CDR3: TGTGCCAGCAGTCCCCTAGGGCTAGAGACCCAGTACTTC.

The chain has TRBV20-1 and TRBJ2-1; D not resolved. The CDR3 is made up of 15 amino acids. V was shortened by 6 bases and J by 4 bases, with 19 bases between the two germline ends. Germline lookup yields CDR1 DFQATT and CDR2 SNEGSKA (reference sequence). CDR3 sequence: CSASPQSPSYNEQFF. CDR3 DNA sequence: TGCAGTGCCAGTCCCCAGTCTCCCTCTTACAATGAGCAGTTCTTC.

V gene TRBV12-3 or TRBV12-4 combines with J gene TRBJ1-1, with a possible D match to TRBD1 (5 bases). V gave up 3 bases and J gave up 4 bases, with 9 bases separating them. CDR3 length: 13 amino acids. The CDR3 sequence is CASSFTRGTEAFF. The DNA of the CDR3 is TGTGCCAGCAGTTTTACGAGGGGCACTGAAGCTTTCTTT.

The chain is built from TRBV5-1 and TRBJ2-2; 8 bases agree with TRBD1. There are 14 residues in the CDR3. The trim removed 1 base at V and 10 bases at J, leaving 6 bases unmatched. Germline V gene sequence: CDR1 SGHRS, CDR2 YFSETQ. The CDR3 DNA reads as TGCGCCAGCAGCTTGTTCCAGGGGGCGTCGGAGCTGTTTTTT. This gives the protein CASSLFQGASELFF.

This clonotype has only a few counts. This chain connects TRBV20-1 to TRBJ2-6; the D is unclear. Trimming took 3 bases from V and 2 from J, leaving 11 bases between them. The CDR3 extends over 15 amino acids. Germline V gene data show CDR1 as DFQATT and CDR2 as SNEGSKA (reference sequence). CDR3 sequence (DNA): TGCAGTGCTAGTTCGGGTGGCCCTGGGGCCAACGTCCTGACTTTC. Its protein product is CSASSGGPGANVLTF.

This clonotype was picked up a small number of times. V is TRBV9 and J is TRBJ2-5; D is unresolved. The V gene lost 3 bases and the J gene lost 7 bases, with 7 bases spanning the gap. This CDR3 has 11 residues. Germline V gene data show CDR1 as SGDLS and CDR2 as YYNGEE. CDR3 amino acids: CASSADGTQYF. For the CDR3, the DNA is TGTGCCAGCAGCGCGGATGGGACCCAGTACTTC.

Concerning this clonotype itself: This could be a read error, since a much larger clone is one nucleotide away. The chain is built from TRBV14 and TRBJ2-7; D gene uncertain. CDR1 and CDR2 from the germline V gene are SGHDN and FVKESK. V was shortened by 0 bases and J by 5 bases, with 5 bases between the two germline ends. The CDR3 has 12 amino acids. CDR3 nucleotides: TGTGCCAGCAGCCAAGATTTCGACGAGCAGTACTTC. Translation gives CASSQDFDEQYF.

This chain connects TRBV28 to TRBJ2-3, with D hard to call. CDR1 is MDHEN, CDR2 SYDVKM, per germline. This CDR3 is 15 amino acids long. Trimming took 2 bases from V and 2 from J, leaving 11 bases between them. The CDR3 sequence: CASSLHSSYTDTQYF. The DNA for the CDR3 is TGTGCCAGCAGTTTACACAGTTCTTACACAGATACGCAGTATTTT.

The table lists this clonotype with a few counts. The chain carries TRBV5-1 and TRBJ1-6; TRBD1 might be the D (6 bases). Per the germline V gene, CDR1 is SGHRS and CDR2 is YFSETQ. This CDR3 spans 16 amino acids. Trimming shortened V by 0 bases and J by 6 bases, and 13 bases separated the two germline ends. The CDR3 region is CASSLVVRGSNSPLHF. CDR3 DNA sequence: TGCGCCAGCAGCTTGGTTGTCAGGGGAAGTAATTCACCCCTCCACTTT.

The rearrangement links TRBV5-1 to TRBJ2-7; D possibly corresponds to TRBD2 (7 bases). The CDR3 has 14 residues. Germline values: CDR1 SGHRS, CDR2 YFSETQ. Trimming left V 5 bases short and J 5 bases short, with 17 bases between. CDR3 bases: TGCGCCAGCAGAATTTGGGGGGGCATGAACGAGCAGTACTTC. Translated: CASRIWGGMNEQYF.

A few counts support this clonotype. CDR3 sequence reads: CAWSRTGRAFF. The CDR3 nucleotides are TGTGCCTGGAGCCGGACAGGGAGAGCTTTCTTT. The chain combines TRBV30 with TRBJ1-1; the match to TRBD1 covers 8 bases. The CDR3 runs 11 residues. Germline trimming cut 3 bases from V and 10 bases from J; bases unmatched to any gene: 4. CDR1 and CDR2 from the germline V gene are GTSNPN and SVGIG (reference sequence).

The CDR3 DNA sequence: TGCAGTGTACGAGGAGGTGGCAATCAGCCCCAGCATTTT. Its protein is CSVRGGGNQPQHF. The chain combines TRBV20-1 with TRBJ1-5, with D uncertain. The CDR3 runs 13 residues. With 7 bases removed from V and 2 bases from J, the gap between germline ends came to 12 bases. CDR1 is DFQATT, CDR2 SNEGSKA, per germline (reference sequence).

CDR3 sequence (DNA): TGTGCCAGCAGCTTAACTAGCGGGGGGTCGCTATACACAGATACGCAGTATTTT. Protein product: CASSLTSGGSLYTDTQYF. The chain uses TRBV11-1 and TRBJ2-3; 12 nucleotides match TRBD2. Germline V gene lookup returns CDR1 SGHAT and CDR2 FQDESV (reference sequence). V lost 2 bases to trimming and J lost 2 bases; unmatched junction nucleotides: 8. The CDR3 runs 18 residues.

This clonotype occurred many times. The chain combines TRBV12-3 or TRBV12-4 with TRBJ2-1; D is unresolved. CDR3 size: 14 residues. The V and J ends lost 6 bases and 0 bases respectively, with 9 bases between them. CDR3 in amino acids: CASSPRTSYNEQFF. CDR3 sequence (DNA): TGTGCCAGCAGCCCGCGGACCTCCTACAATGAGCAGTTCTTC.

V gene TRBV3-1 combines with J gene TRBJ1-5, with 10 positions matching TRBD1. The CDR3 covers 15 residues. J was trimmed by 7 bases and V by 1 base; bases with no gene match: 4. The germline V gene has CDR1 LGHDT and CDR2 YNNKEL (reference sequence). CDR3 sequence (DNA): TGTGCCAGCAGCCAAGGGACAGGGGGACGGCAGCCCCAGCATTTT. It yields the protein CASSQGTGGRQPQHF.

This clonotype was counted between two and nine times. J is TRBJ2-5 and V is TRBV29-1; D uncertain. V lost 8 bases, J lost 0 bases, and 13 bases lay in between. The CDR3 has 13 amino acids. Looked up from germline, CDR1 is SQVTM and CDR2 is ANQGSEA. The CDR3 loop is CSTSKEYQETQYF. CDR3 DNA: TGCAGCACTTCGAAGGAGTACCAAGAGACCCAGTACTTC. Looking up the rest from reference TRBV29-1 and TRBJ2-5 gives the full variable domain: SAVISQKPSRDICQRGTSLTIQCQVDSQVTMMFWYRQQPGQSLTLIATANQGSEATYESGFVIDKFPISRPNLTFSTLTVSNMSPEDSSIYLCSTSKEYQETQYFGPGTRLLVL.

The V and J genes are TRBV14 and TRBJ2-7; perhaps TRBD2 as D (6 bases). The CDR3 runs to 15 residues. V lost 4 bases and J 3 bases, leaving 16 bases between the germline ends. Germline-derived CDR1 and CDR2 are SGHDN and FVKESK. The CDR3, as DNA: TGTGCCAGCAGCCCAAACGCGGGGACCTACTACGAGCAGTACTTC. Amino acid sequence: CASSPNAGTYYEQYF.

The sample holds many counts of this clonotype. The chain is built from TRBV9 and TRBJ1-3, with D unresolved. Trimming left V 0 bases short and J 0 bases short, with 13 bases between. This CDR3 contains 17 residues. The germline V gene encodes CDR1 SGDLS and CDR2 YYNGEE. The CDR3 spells CASSVAPAQSSGNTIYF. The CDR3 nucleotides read TGTGCCAGCAGCGTAGCCCCGGCCCAGAGCTCTGGAAACACCATATATTTT.

The CDR3 coding sequence is TGTGCCAGCAGTGATATGACAGCTAACTATGGCTACACCTTC. Translating it yields CASSDMTANYGYTF. The gene calls are TRBV6-1 and TRBJ1-2, with a weak D call TRBD1 (5 bases). Between the trimmed V and J ends, which lost 3 bases and 0 bases, there was a span of 8 bases. This CDR3 comprises 14 residues. Germline V lookup: CDR1 MNHNS, CDR2 SASEGT.

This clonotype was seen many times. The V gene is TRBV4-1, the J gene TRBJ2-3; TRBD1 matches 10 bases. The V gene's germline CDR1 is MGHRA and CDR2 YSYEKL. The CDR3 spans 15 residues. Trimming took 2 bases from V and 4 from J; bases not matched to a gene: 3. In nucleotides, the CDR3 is TGCGCCAGCAGCCAACTAGGGACAGGGGCAGATACGCAGTATTTT. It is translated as CASSQLGTGADTQYF.

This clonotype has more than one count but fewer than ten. The CDR3, as DNA: TGTGCCAGCAGCCATAAGACTTTAGGCGGGATTACTAGCGGGAGCTCCTACGAGCAGTACTTC. Protein: CASSHKTLGGITSGSSYEQYF. The V call is TRBV6-4, the J call TRBJ2-7; 11 nucleotides line up with TRBD2. The V gene end was trimmed by 6 bases and the J gene end by 0 bases; junction bases not matched to a gene: 22. Germline CDR1 is MRHNA and CDR2 is SNTAGT. There are 21 residues in the CDR3.

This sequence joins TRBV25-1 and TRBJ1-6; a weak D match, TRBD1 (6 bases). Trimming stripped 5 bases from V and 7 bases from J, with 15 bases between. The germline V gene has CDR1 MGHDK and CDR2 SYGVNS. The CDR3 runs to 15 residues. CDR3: CASSRAGEYNSPLHF. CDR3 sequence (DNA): TGTGCCAGCAGTCGGGCAGGGGAATACAATTCACCCCTCCACTTT.

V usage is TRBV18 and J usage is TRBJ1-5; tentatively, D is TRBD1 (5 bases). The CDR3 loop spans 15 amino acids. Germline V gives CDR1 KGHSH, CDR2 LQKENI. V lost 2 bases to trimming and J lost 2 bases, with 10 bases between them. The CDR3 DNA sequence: TGTGCCAGCTCACCATACGGGACGGGCAATCAGCCCCAGCATTTT. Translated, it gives CASSPYGTGNQPQHF.

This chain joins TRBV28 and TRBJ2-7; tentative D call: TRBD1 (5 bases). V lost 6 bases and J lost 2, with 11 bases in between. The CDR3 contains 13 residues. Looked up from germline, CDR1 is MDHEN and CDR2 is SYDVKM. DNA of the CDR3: TGTGCCAGCAGAATAGGGGTGACCTACGAGCAGTACTTC. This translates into CASRIGVTYEQYF.

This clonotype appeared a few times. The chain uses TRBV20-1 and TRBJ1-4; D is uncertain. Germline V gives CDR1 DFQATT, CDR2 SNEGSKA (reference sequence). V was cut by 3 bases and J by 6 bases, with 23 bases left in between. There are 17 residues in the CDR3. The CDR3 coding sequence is TGCAGTGCTAGGACGACTATCGGACTGGGATTTCATGAAAAACTGTTTTTT. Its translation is CSARTTIGLGFHEKLFF.

The CDR3 DNA reads as TGTGCCAGCAGCCCGGCGACCCCGGCCCATGAGCAGTTCTTC. Translated: CASSPATPAHEQFF. The V gene is TRBV7-2, the J gene TRBJ2-1; D unclear. V lost 5 bases and J lost 8, with 16 bases in between. The germline V gene encodes CDR1 SGHTA and CDR2 FQGNSA. There are 14 residues in the CDR3.